This T cell receptor (beta chain) was found in a study of glioma-infiltrating T cells. Using RNA template, CDR3s of TCR alpha and beta were amplified with iRepertoire arm-PCR. TCRdb re-called the multiplex PCR reads through MiXCR, storing one row per CDR3 protein. The sample contains about 89,000 distinct CDR3 sequences, 20% to 25% of which appear only once. Regarding the study as a whole: CDR3 overlap between tissue and blood was very small.

This clonotype was counted many times. The antigen remains unidentified. Germline CDR1 is MGHRA and CDR2 is YSYEKL. Trimming took 2 bases from V and 2 from J, leaving 11 bases between them. The CDR3 loop spans 15 amino acids. This clonotype was sampled from a human donor with low-grade glioma or glioblastoma, undergoing nonglioma brain surgery, or in good health (not recorded which). The J gene is TRBJ2-3, the V gene TRBV4-1; D is possibly TRBD2 (6 bases). Sequenced material: glioma tissue, nonneoplastic brain tissue, or PBMCs (not recorded which). The CDR3 DNA reads as TGCGCCAGCAGCCAATCGGGACTCATCACAGATACGCAGTATTTT. It is translated as CASSQSGLITDTQYF.